The 10 T cell receptor beta chains in this list originate from one sample, sequenced in a study of T cell clonality in common variable immunodeficiency (dated by TCRdb to the mid-2010s). Library preparation was by the immunoSEQ multiplex PCR assay. TCRdb re-hosts the immuneACCESS table, in-frame sequences only. Its copies lack some clones; in the studies checked, an unresolved V gene accounts for under half of them, and the cause for the rest is not known. There are more than 45,000 clones in this sample, and none of them is a singleton. The ten most abundant clones make up approximately 5.9% of the sample. Sequencing was performed on peripheral blood mononuclear cells. The receptors derive from a person between 18 and 75 years old in good health.

At least ten counts were recorded for this clone. The CDR3 goes on 3 residues after the read ends, and that part is filled in from the germline J gene. The chain is built from TRBV19 and TRBJ2-4, with D possibly TRBD1 on 5 matching bases. Germline V lookup: CDR1 LNHDA, CDR2 SQIVND (reference sequence). Trimming removed 4 bases at V and 0 bases at J, with 13 bases between. CDR3 size: 16 residues. The covered CDR3 bases are TGTGCCAGTAGTAAGGGGATGACACTAGCCAAAAACATT. Its translation: CASSKGMTLAKNI. The entire CDR3 protein reads CASSKGMTLAKNIQYF.

This clone appeared many times. The sequenced fragment ends 3 residues before the CDR3 boundary, so the rest is inferred from the germline J gene. J is TRBJ1-4 and V is TRBV30; D uncertain. CDR1 and CDR2 from the germline V gene are GTSNPN and SVGIG (reference sequence). V was trimmed by 4 bases and J by 0 bases, leaving 9 bases between them. The length of the CDR3 is 14 residues. The CDR3 sequence is CAWNLLATNEKLFF. The sequenced CDR3 bases are TGTGCCTGGAATCTCCTCGCAACTAATGAAAAA.

This clone was detected a few times. Read data end 3 residues before the CDR3 end; the end is taken from the germline J gene. This sequence joins TRBV7-8 and TRBJ1-3; perhaps TRBD1 as D (6 bases). V dropped 1 base and J dropped 4 bases, with 11 bases sitting between them. The germline CDR1 and CDR2 sequences are SGHVS and FQNEAQ. The CDR3 consists of 15 residues. The DNA read from the CDR3 is TGTGCCAGCAGCTTAGGTACAGGGAGCGGAAACACC. It codes for CASSLGTGSGNT. The entire CDR3 sequence reads CASSLGTGSGNTIYF. The whole variable domain, remainder taken from reference TRBV7-8 and TRBJ1-3, is GAGVSQSPRYKVAKRGQDVALRCDPISGHVSLFWYQQALGQGPEFLTYFQNEAQLDKSGLPSDRFFAERPEGSVSTLKIQRTQQEDSAVYLCASSLGTGSGNTIYFGEGSWLTVV.

This clone has ten or more counts. This CDR3 is CSAATGGGNQPQHF. CDR3 bases read: TGCAGTGCCGCGACAGGGGGCGGCAATCAGCCC. V usage is TRBV20-1 and J usage is TRBJ1-5, with 10 nucleotides matching TRBD1. The DNA ends 3 residues before the CDR3 does, and the rest of the CDR3 is filled in from the germline J gene. Germline V CDR1 and CDR2: DFQATT, SNEGSKA (reference sequence). The CDR3 extends over 14 amino acids. Trimming removed 6 bases from V and 2 bases from J; junction bases left unmatched: 4.

In the case of this clone: The read terminates 3 residues ahead of where the CDR3 ends, so the germline J gene completes it. This rearrangement joins TRBV19 to TRBJ1-1; D uncertain. CDR3 length: 15 residues. The germline gives CDR1 LNHDA, CDR2 SQIVND (reference sequence). CDR3 amino acids: CASSIQRGRAETAFF. Partial CDR3 DNA: TGTGCCAGTAGTATACAGCGCGGGAGGGCCGAGACC.

A few counts support this clone. The CDR3 is cut off 3 residues early in the read; its end comes from the germline J gene. The rearrangement uses TRBV20-1 and TRBJ1-1; D not resolved. Germline CDR1 is DFQATT and CDR2 is SNEGSKA (reference sequence). This CDR3 is built from 15 residues. Incomplete CDR3 DNA: TGCAGTGCTCTCCAGACACCCCGCGCGTCGGAAGGA. Translating it yields CSALQTPRASEG. The whole CDR3 region reads CSALQTPRASEGAFF.

In its sample, this clone was seen many times. The DNA ends 3 residues before the CDR3 does, and the rest of the CDR3 is filled in from the germline J gene. V usage is TRBV20-1 and J usage is TRBJ2-3, with 11 positions matching TRBD1. The CDR3 spans 19 residues. The germline V gene encodes CDR1 DFQATT and CDR2 SNEGSKA (reference sequence). The CDR3 DNA, read in part, is TGCAGTGCTGAACTTCTGCCGGGACAGGGGGGTTATAGCAATCAGCCG. Encoded protein: CSAELLPGQGGYSNQP. The whole CDR3 sequence reads CSAELLPGQGGYSNQPQYF.

This clone occurred many times. Read data end 3 residues before the CDR3 end; the end is taken from the germline J gene. The chain uses TRBV20-1 and TRBJ2-7; a weak D match, TRBD1 (6 bases). Germline V gene data show CDR1 as DFQATT and CDR2 as SNEGSKA (reference sequence). The length of the CDR3 is 16 residues. Trimming cost V 5 bases and J 2 bases, with 22 bases left between them. CDR3 bases read: TGCAGTGCTCGCCCACCACCCACAGGGCCAACCTACGAG. Amino acid sequence: CSARPPPTGPTYE. The full CDR3 protein is CSARPPPTGPTYEQYF.

This clone was counted many times. The read terminates 3 residues before the CDR3 end, so the remaining end is supplied by the germline J gene. This rearrangement joins TRBV29-1 to TRBJ1-1; a weak D match, TRBD1 (6 bases). Germline assignment: CDR1 SQVTM and CDR2 ANQGSEA. The CDR3 has 11 residues. With 4 bases removed from V and 4 bases from J, the gap between germline ends came to 7 bases. The covered CDR3 bases are TGCAGCGTTGGAGGGGGCACTGAA. Protein: CSVGGGTE. The complete CDR3 protein is CSVGGGTEAFF.

This clone was detected only a few times. The sequence runs out 3 residues before the end of the CDR3; the remainder is reconstructed from the germline J gene. The chain links TRBV7-9 to TRBJ2-7; 10 positions agree with TRBD2. Germline V gene lookup returns CDR1 SEHNR and CDR2 FQNEAQ (reference sequence). After removal of 5 bases from V and 3 bases from J, the junction contained 1 base not matched to a gene. CDR3 size: 13 residues. The sequenced CDR3 bases are TGTGCCAGCAGCCAGCGGGGGGGCTACGAG. Its translation: CASSQRGGYE. The CDR3 in its entirety is CASSQRGGYEQYF. The full variable domain, its missing parts supplied by reference TRBV7-9 and TRBJ2-7, is DTGVSQNPRHKITKRGQNVTFRCDPISEHNRLYWYRQTLGQGPEFLTYFQNEAQLEKSRLLSDRFSAERPKGSFSTLEIQRTEQGDSAMYLCASSQRGGYEQYFGPGTRLTVT.